The rows below give T cell receptor beta chains drawn from one sample of a study of Ad26.COV2.S vaccination and SARS-CoV-2 variants. TCRdb's copy holds only in-frame clones and misses some; the assay was immunoSEQ multiplex PCR. The sample has about 350,000 clones; about 88% are singletons. The sequencing used peripheral blood, collected in a trial of Ad26.COV2.S vaccine versus placebo. These receptors all stem from a person between 18 and 59 years old who received the Ad26.COV2.S COVID-19 vaccine or a placebo. Each CDR3 is given with its conserved first and last residue. D genes are given only for firm matches.

>.|TRBJ1-5|TRBV4-3
TGCGCCAGCAGCCAAGGGGAAGGCCAGCCCCAGCATTTT
CASSQGEGQPQHF
>.|TRBJ2-7|TRBV5-1
TGCGCCAGCAGCTTGATTATTGGCTCTGCGGGCGAGCAGTACTTC
CASSLIIGSAGEQYF
>.|TRBJ1-5|TRBV4-1
TGCGCCAGCAGCCAAGATAGCCGTGGGGGGAAGAGCAATCAGCCCCAGCATTTT
CASSQDSRGGKSNQPQHF
>TRBD2|TRBJ2-1|TRBV14
TGTGCCAGCAGCCCTCAAATGGGGGGGTTCACCTACAATGAGCAGTTCTTC
CASSPQMGGFTYNEQFF
>.|TRBJ2-2|TRBV4-2
TGTGCCAGCAGCCATGTTAGCTTGGACACCGGGGAGCTGTTTTTT
CASSHVSLDTGELFF
>.|TRBJ2-3|TRBV11-2
TGTGCCAGCAGCTTAATCAGGGGCCAAGATACGCAGTATTTT
CASSLIRGQDTQYF
>.|TRBJ1-2|TRBV2
TGTGCCAGCAGTGAATCAACCTTCGGATATGGCTACACCTTC
CASSESTFGYGYTF
>TRBD1|TRBJ1-6|TRBV7-8
TGTGCCAGCAGCCCCTCGACAGGGTCTTCCCCCCTCCACTTT
CASSPSTGSSPLHF
>.|TRBJ2-7|TRBV28
TGTGCCAGCACGAACAGGGAACGATCCGAGCAGTACTTC
CASTNRERSEQYF
>TRBD1|TRBJ1-1|TRBV7-2
TGTGCCAGCAGCGCGGACAGGGCTTACACTGAAGCTTTCTTT
CASSADRAYTEAFF
>TRBD2|TRBJ2-3|TRBV3-1/TRBV3-2
TGTGCCAGCAGCCGACATAGCGGGAGAGGCACAGATACGCAGTATTTT
CASSRHSGRGTDTQYF
>TRBD2|TRBJ2-2|TRBV18
TGTGCCAGCTCATTGTTAGCGGGCTTTACCGAACACACCGGGGAGCTGTTTTTT
CASSLLAGFTEHTGELFF
>TRBD2|TRBJ2-2|TRBV9
TGTGCCAGCAGCGTGGGAGCGGGAGTTACCACCGGGGAGCTGTTTTTT
CASSVGAGVTTGELFF
>.|TRBJ1-1|TRBV5-4
TGTGCCAGCAGCTCCGCAGCTAACACTGAAGCTTTCTTT
CASSSAANTEAFF
>.|TRBJ2-5|TRBV28
TGTGCCAGCAGTTGGACGGCCCTCCAAGAGACCCAGTACTTC
CASSWTALQETQYF